A single sample gave rise to the 7 T cell receptor beta chains below, sequenced in a study of cytomegalovirus exposure and HLA in healthy donors. The PCR made use of 60 Vbeta and 13 Jbeta primers. TCRdb's table, derived via immunoSEQ multiplex PCR, lists solely in-frame clones and lacks some. Of roughly 240,000 clones listed, more than 75% are singletons. The sequenced sample consisted of PBMCs. The receptors originated from a girl between 2 and 10 years old in good health and CMV-seronegative.

The V and J genes are TRBV7-6 and TRBJ2-5, with 8 positions matching TRBD2. The CDR3 spans 13 residues. Germline V gene sequence: CDR1 SGHVS, CDR2 FNYEAQ. After removal of 5 bases from V and 5 bases from J, the junction contained 4 bases not matched to a gene. The CDR3 sequence: CASSPRTSETQYF. In DNA form, the CDR3 reads TGTGCCAGCAGCCCCCGGACTAGCGAGACCCAGTACTTC.

The rearrangement uses TRBV20-1 and TRBJ1-5; weak D call: TRBD1 (5 bases). This CDR3 spans 10 amino acids. The germline V and J ends were trimmed by 3 bases and 11 bases, with 8 bases remaining between them. In germline, CDR1 is DFQATT, CDR2 SNEGSKA (reference sequence). The CDR3 DNA is TGCAGTGCTAGGGACAACTCCCAGCATTTT. This gives the protein CSARDNSQHF.

The chain uses TRBV7-9 and TRBJ1-1; 10 nucleotides agree with TRBD1. The CDR3 loop spans 15 amino acids. The germline V gene encodes CDR1 SEHNR and CDR2 FQNEAQ (reference sequence). V shed 2 bases and J 12 bases; nucleotides not matched to a gene: 12. Written as DNA, the CDR3 is TGTGCCAGCAGCTTATTGGTGGAGGGACAGGGGAGATCTTTCTTT. This encodes CASSLLVEGQGRSFF. The full variable domain, rest sourced from reference TRBV7-9 and TRBJ1-1, is DTGVSQNPRHKITKRGQNVTFRCDPISEHNRLYWYRQTLGQGPEFLTYFQNEAQLEKSRLLSDRFSAERPKGSFSTLEIQRTEQGDSAMYLCASSLLVEGQGRSFFGQGTRLTVV.

The rearrangement links TRBV5-4 to TRBJ1-4; 9 bases line up with TRBD1. With V trimmed by 2 bases and J by 5 bases, 4 bases remained unmatched. This CDR3 is built from 15 residues. Germline CDR1 is SGHNT and CDR2 is YYREEE (reference sequence). CDR3 in DNA: TGTGCCAGCAGCTTTGACAGGGGGATGAATGAAAAACTGTTTTTT. Its protein product is CASSFDRGMNEKLFF.

The chain recombines TRBV5-6 with TRBJ1-2; D is unclear. Between the trimmed V and J ends, which lost 0 bases and 0 bases, there was a span of 3 bases. CDR3 length equals 13 residues. CDR1 is SGHDT and CDR2 is YYEEEE in the germline V gene. Written as DNA, the CDR3 is TGTGCCAGCAGCTTGGACACTAACTATGGCTACACCTTC. Translating gives CASSLDTNYGYTF.

This clone occurred once. At the DNA level, this CDR3 is encoded by other sequences in the same sample as well. The J gene is TRBJ1-2, the V gene TRBV29-1; 10 positions match TRBD1. Per germline, CDR1 SQVTM and CDR2 ANQGSEA. With V trimmed by 6 bases and J by 4 bases, 11 bases remained unmatched. CDR3 size: 15 residues. The CDR3 DNA reads TGCAGCGTAACAACCCGGACAGGGGGTGGCTATGGCTACACCTTC. Translation: CSVTTRTGGGYGYTF.

This clone was detected once. V gene TRBV7-8 combines with J gene TRBJ2-1; 9 bases map to TRBD2. The CDR3 is 15 amino acids. CDR1 is SGHVS, CDR2 FQNEAQ, per germline. Trimming took 3 bases from V and 8 from J; bases not matched to a gene: 8. The CDR3 region is CASSFGRGGVYEQFF. The CDR3 bases are TGTGCCAGCAGCTTTGGGCGGGGGGGCGTCTATGAGCAGTTCTTC.